This T cell receptor (beta chain) was found in a study of post-analysis software for immune sequencing data. Whole-study context: Secondary progressive, relapsing-remitting and progressive-relapsing multiple sclerosis were among the included disease courses. Overall study findings and caveats: Pronounced co-clustering by F measure was evident among identically batched samples. For normalized Chao1 diversity, multiple sclerosis patients scored significantly lower than controls did. With TRBV5-6, TRBV5-1 and TRBV20-1 included, about five TRBV segments were more frequent in patients than in controls.

As regards this clonotype: Its antigen is unknown. Given a much more abundant clone one base away, this may be a read error.

Incorporated into the TCR beta cDNA libraries were unique molecular identifiers, which served to reduce PCR and sequencing biases. TCRdb re-called the PCR reads through MiXCR, storing one row per CDR3 protein. The sample holds hundreds of thousands of distinct CDR3 sequences, 55% to 60% seen once. Per the germline V gene, CDR1 is DFQATT and CDR2 is SNEGSKA (reference sequence). The CDR3 runs to 15 residues. With V trimmed by 6 bases and J by 6 bases, 9 bases remained unmatched. This clonotype was obtained from a girl aged 2-10 years with multiple sclerosis. Input material: blood. The genes are TRBV20-1 and TRBJ2-1, with 12 bases that match TRBD2. The CDR3 reads CSAPHPTSGSNEQFF. The CDR3 DNA follows: TGCAGTGCCCCCCATCCGACTAGCGGGAGCAATGAGCAGTTCTTC.